This T cell receptor (beta chain) was captured by sequencing in a study of CD8+CD57+ T cells in acquired aplastic anemia (dated by TCRdb to the late 2010s). Regarding the complete study: A mean of 3.2 ug of DNA, ranging from roughly 0.2 to 27.4 ug, was extracted from sorted CD4+ and CD8+ cells. For healthy donor samples, the average read count was around 9.8 million for CD4+ cells and fewer than 14 million for CD8+ cells. What the research found in general, with its limitations: Roughly 30 CD8+ CDR3 sequences were found to be shared between patients and controls, but these sequences appeared to be highly expressed in patients and within the immunodominant clones of the patients. Patients and healthy controls showed no significant difference in CD8+ Simpson's diversity (P=0.060).

13 amino acids form the CDR3, both terminal residues included. Reading the germline V gene (reference sequence) gives CDR1 SSHAT and CDR2 FNYEAQ. TCR repertoires of sorted CD4+ and CD8+ blood T cells from severe aplastic anemia patients and healthy subjects were deep-sequenced in the study. Ficoll-Paque density gradient centrifugation was used to isolate peripheral blood mononuclear cells. CD4+ and CD8+ T cells were sorted by FACS or magnetic beads before DNA extraction. To note about this clonotype: Its target antigen remains unknown. It is likely a read error, because the conserved phenylalanine at the end of the CDR3 is missing. The DNA is omitted, as the CDR3 cannot be located on it reliably, and the CDR3 follows TCRdb's listing.

Profiling of TCR beta VDJ combinations and CDR3 sequences used genomic DNA as the template. TCR repertoire sequencing was run on an Illumina HiSeq 2000. The published analysis was carried out like this. Repertoire assessment relied on Simpson's diversity index, CDR3 size and DJ length profiles, and TRBV/TRBJ rearrangement plots. Whichever DNA sequence was most abundant in the deep sequencing data was defined as the immunodominant clone. CDR3 amino acid sequences were screened for sharing across subjects and were compared with published repertoires and the VDJdb database. TCRdb reran the public reads through fastp at Q25 and MiXCR, keeping productive beta chains. Rows matching on CDR3 protein sequence are summarized as one entry with the most common DNA and genes. The V and J calls here are based on TCRdb, not the publication. The sample table shows 400,000 to 450,000 distinct CDR3 sequences, and about two thirds are seen once. The ten top clones hold more than 3.5% of the sample.

This TCR was recovered from a human donor in good health, serving as a control. The V gene is TRBV7-7 and the J gene is TRBJ1-5. Sample: sorted CD4+, CD8+, or CD8+CD57+ T cells (not recorded which) from PBMCs. The CDR3 has the sequence CASSFASGQPQTL.